One sample yielded the 27 T cell receptor beta chains listed below, sequenced in a study of blood T cells in healthy people across ages. With a J-beta primer mix and a sample-barcoded 5' primer, a second PCR ran about 7 to 12 cycles. TCRdb re-derived calls from the 5' RACE reads in MiXCR, one entry per CDR3 protein. The sample consists of roughly 700,000 distinct CDR3 sequences, 25% of them appearing once. This same sample was also part of a study on T cells of mothers and their children.

What was sequenced was blood. Receptors were obtained from a boy between 10 and 17 years old in good health.

This clonotype was seen only once. The chain combines TRBV7-9 with TRBJ2-4, with D unclear. Germline CDR1 SEHNR, CDR2 FQNEAQ (reference sequence). Trimming left V 1 base short and J 2 bases short, with 12 bases between. This CDR3 has 16 amino acids. CDR3: CASSLVTIGSKNIQYF. CDR3 bases: TGTGCCAGCAGCTTAGTTACTATCGGGTCCAAAAACATTCAGTACTTC.

J is TRBJ2-6 and V is TRBV5-4; perhaps TRBD2 as D (6 bases). Germline assignment: CDR1 SGHNT and CDR2 YYREEE (reference sequence). The CDR3 is made up of 15 amino acids. Trimming removed 4 bases at V and 3 bases at J, with 11 bases between. The CDR3 is CASSQEGYGANVLTF. Here the CDR3 DNA reads TGTGCCAGCAGCCAGGAGGGGTATGGGGCCAACGTCCTGACTTTC.

In its sample, this clonotype was seen a few times. J is TRBJ2-3 and V is TRBV7-6; D is possibly TRBD2 (6 bases). The CDR3 totals 15 residues. V shed 1 base and J shed 3 bases, with 11 bases lying between them. Germline V gives CDR1 SGHVS, CDR2 FNYEAQ. The CDR3 protein is CASSLEWAGTDTQYF. As DNA, the CDR3 is TGTGCCAGCAGCTTAGAATGGGCGGGAACAGATACGCAGTATTTT.

This clonotype has more than one count but fewer than ten. The chain carries TRBV29-1 and TRBJ2-1, with TRBD1 matching over 8 bases. Judging by the DNA end, TRBJ2-7 fits better; the J call may be wrong. The CDR3 extends over 15 amino acids. Germline V CDR1 and CDR2: SQVTM, ANQGSEA. CDR3: CSVEGRDRGSYEQYF. The CDR3 DNA is TGCAGCGTTGAAGGTCGCGACAGGGGTTCCTACGAGCAGTACTTC.

This clonotype has at least ten counts. The chain uses TRBV20-1 and TRBJ2-3; TRBD1 aligns across 7 bases. The V segment lost 4 bases and the J segment 2 bases; nucleotides outside the gene matches: 9. Germline assignment: CDR1 DFQATT and CDR2 SNEGSKA (reference sequence). This CDR3 contains 15 residues. CDR3 loop: CSATGMTGLTDTQYF. CDR3 in DNA: TGCAGTGCTACAGGAATGACAGGGCTCACAGATACGCAGTATTTT.

This clonotype was detected a few times. The CDR3 loop is CASSFWTITNTGELFF. In DNA form, the CDR3 reads TGTGCCAGCAGCTTTTGGACTATTACGAACACCGGGGAGCTGTTTTTT. The chain links TRBV5-6 to TRBJ2-2, with D tentatively TRBD2 (6 bases). The V gene's germline CDR1 is SGHDT and CDR2 YYEEEE. V was pared by 2 bases and J by 0 bases, with 11 bases between. This CDR3 is 16 amino acids long.

This chain joins TRBV5-1 and TRBJ2-7, with D uncertain. V was pared by 2 bases and J by 5 bases, with 11 bases between. Germline loops: CDR1 SGHRS, CDR2 YFSETQ. CDR3 length: 13 residues. CDR3 protein: CASSFGQVHEQYF. DNA of the CDR3: TGCGCCAGCAGCTTCGGCCAGGTCCACGAGCAGTACTTC.

This clonotype was picked up a small number of times. Written as DNA, the CDR3 is TGTGCCAGCAGTTACTCGTTTCCTACGCACGAGCAGTACTTC. It codes for CASSYSFPTHEQYF. The chain uses TRBV6-5 and TRBJ2-5; D gene ambiguous. The J call is in doubt because the DNA end fits TRBJ2-7 better. Germline values: CDR1 MNHEY, CDR2 SVGAGI. The CDR3 runs to 14 residues.

The J gene is TRBJ1-4, the V gene TRBV12-3 or TRBV12-4; no clear D gene. Trimming pared 5 bases from V and 7 bases from J, leaving 14 bases between. The CDR3 totals 14 residues. The CDR3 nucleotides read TGTGCCAGCAGTCCTCAGGTGTCGGGTGAAAAACTGTTTTTT. Protein: CASSPQVSGEKLFF.

The chain uses TRBV29-1 and TRBJ2-2; unclear D gene. Trimming took 0 bases from V and 5 from J, leaving 7 bases between them. In germline, CDR1 is SQVTM, CDR2 ANQGSEA. The CDR3 is made up of 13 amino acids. CDR3 in amino acids: CSVEDWDTGELFF. The CDR3 DNA is TGCAGCGTTGAAGATTGGGATACCGGGGAGCTGTTTTTT.

This clonotype was detected only a few times. CDR3: CASSEEDRGNEKLFF. CDR3 DNA sequence: TGTGCCAGCAGCGAAGAGGACAGGGGGAATGAAAAACTGTTTTTT. The chain uses TRBV9 and TRBJ1-4, with 10 bases aligning to TRBD1. CDR1 and CDR2 from the germline V gene are SGDLS and YYNGEE. Trimming cost V 3 bases and J 5 bases; bases outside gene matches: 4. The CDR3 sequence is 15 residues long.

This clonotype was recorded a few times. The J gene is TRBJ2-2, the V gene TRBV20-1; D ambiguous. The CDR3 covers 14 residues. Germline values: CDR1 DFQATT, CDR2 SNEGSKA (reference sequence). Deletions cut 3 bases from V and 4 bases from J, with 12 bases between. CDR3 nucleotide sequence: TGCAGTGCTAGCTTCGCGGCGAGCACCGGGGAGCTGTTTTTT. Translating gives CSASFAASTGELFF.

This chain uses TRBV10-3 with TRBJ2-1; no reliable D call. Germline loops: CDR1 ENHRY, CDR2 SYGVKD. Trimming removed 4 bases from V and 6 bases from J, with 13 bases in between. This CDR3 is built from 14 residues. The CDR3: CAISGQARGNEQFF. The CDR3 DNA sequence: TGTGCCATCAGTGGGCAGGCGAGAGGCAATGAGCAGTTCTTC.

This rearrangement joins TRBV6-5 to TRBJ1-2, with unresolved D. Germline V gene sequence: CDR1 MNHEY, CDR2 SVGAGI. V shed 6 bases and J shed 4 bases, with 12 bases lying between them. CDR3 length: 13 amino acids. The CDR3 sequence: CASRGGWLYGYTF. CDR3 nucleotide sequence: TGTGCCAGCAGGGGCGGCTGGCTCTATGGCTACACCTTC.

This clonotype was recorded at least ten times. The chain couples TRBV7-8 to TRBJ2-7, with D possibly called TRBD1 or TRBD2 (6 bases each). V was shortened by 6 bases and J by 2 bases, with 14 bases between the two germline ends. Germline V CDR1 and CDR2: SGHVS, FQNEAQ. CDR3 length: 14 amino acids. CDR3 sequence (DNA): TGTGCCAGCAGGGCGACAGGACTAACCTACGAGCAGTACTTC. It specifies CASRATGLTYEQYF.

This clonotype was counted only a few times. The V gene is TRBV5-6, the J gene TRBJ1-5; TRBD1 is a possible D gene (5 bases). Trimming took off 4 bases at V and 0 bases at J, with 17 bases between the two ends. Germline V gene lookup returns CDR1 SGHDT and CDR2 YYEEEE. CDR3 length: 17 amino acids. The DNA for the CDR3 is TGTGCCAGCAGCCTGGGGACGGATGACTATAGCAATCAGCCCCAGCATTTT. It specifies CASSLGTDDYSNQPQHF.

The chain has TRBV11-2 and TRBJ2-3; D remains ambiguous. Per the germline V gene, CDR1 is SGHAT and CDR2 is FQNNGV. The CDR3 runs to 12 residues. Trimming took off 6 bases at V and 5 bases at J, with 9 bases between the two ends. The CDR3 nucleotides are TGTGCCAGCAGAGGAACGGGAGATACGCAGTATTTT. This codes for CASRGTGDTQYF.

This clonotype has just a few counts. The V gene is TRBV12-3 or TRBV12-4, the J gene TRBJ2-5; 8 bases line up with TRBD2. The assigned J gene may be wrong: the sequence end matches TRBJ2-7 better. The CDR3 is 15 residues long. The CDR3 region has the DNA TGTGCCAGCAGTTTCGTAGCGGGGACTACCTACGAGCAGTACTTC. Translation: CASSFVAGTTYEQYF.

A few counts support this clonotype. The V and J genes are TRBV24-1 and TRBJ2-5, with a weak D call TRBD2 (6 bases). The V end lost 2 bases, the J end lost 1 base, and 13 bases lay between the germline ends. The CDR3 consists of 16 residues. Germline V gene sequence: CDR1 KGHDR, CDR2 SFDVKD. The CDR3 protein is CATSDSAREPQETQYF. In DNA, the CDR3 is TGTGCCACCAGTGATTCCGCTCGGGAGCCCCAAGAGACCCAGTACTTC.

This clonotype occurred a few times. The chain is built from TRBV28 and TRBJ2-3; the match to TRBD2 covers 16 bases. The V segment lost 4 bases and the J segment 4 bases; nucleotides outside the gene matches: 14. The CDR3 is 20 amino acids. Per germline, CDR1 MDHEN and CDR2 SYDVKM. The CDR3 here is CASSSPAGLAGGRSSDTQYF. The CDR3 region has the DNA TGTGCCAGCAGTTCGCCTGCGGGACTAGCGGGGGGGCGTTCTTCAGATACGCAGTATTTT.

This clonotype appeared a few times. V usage is TRBV7-3 and J usage is TRBJ1-1; TRBD1 is a possible D gene (5 bases). This CDR3 has 13 amino acids. Germline V lookup: CDR1 SGHTA, CDR2 FQGTGA. Between the trimmed V and J ends, which lost 1 base and 6 bases, there was a span of 9 bases. Here the CDR3 reads CASSLIGDAEAFF. In nucleotides, the CDR3 is TGTGCCAGCAGCTTAATTGGGGACGCTGAAGCTTTCTTT. Full variable domain (remainder filled in from reference TRBV7-3 and TRBJ1-1): GAGVSQTPSNKVTEKGKYVELRCDPISGHTALYWYRQSLGQGPEFLIYFQGTGAADDSGLPNDRFFAVRPEGSVSTLKIQRTERGDSAVYLCASSLIGDAEAFFGQGTRLTVV.

The chain combines TRBV6-2 or TRBV6-3 with TRBJ2-1, with TRBD2 as a possible D gene (5 bases). The CDR3 is 15 amino acids. V lost 6 bases to trimming and J lost 10 bases, with 22 bases between them. Germline V gives CDR1 MNHEY, CDR2 SVGEGT. In nucleotides, the CDR3 is TGTGCCAGCAGCTTCGGGTTCTTCGGGGAAGCCGAGCAGTTCTTC. The encoded protein is CASSFGFFGEAEQFF.

This clonotype has only a few counts. The junction does not match germline at one end; this may be a read error. The chain carries TRBV7-2 and TRBJ1-2; 7 bases agree with TRBD1. Germline-derived CDR1 and CDR2 are SGHTA and FQGNSA. The CDR3 extends over 15 amino acids. This CDR3 is CASHQGRGRFRGYTF. The DNA for the CDR3 is TGCGCCAGCCATCAGGGAAGGGGGCGTTTTCGTGGCTACACCTTC.

The gene calls are TRBV20-1 and TRBJ2-1; TRBD2 agrees at 12 bases. The germline gives CDR1 DFQATT, CDR2 SNEGSKA (reference sequence). The CDR3 loop spans 16 amino acids. The junction had 7 bases not matched to a gene; V was cut back by 0 bases and J by 7 bases. The CDR3: CSARDQASGRANEQFF. The DNA of the CDR3 is TGCAGTGCTAGAGATCAGGCTAGCGGGAGGGCGAATGAGCAGTTCTTC.

Notes on this clonotype: One end of the junction fails to match germline, which may point to a read error. The CDR3 region has the DNA TGTGCCTGCAGCCAAGATGAAGACCGGCCCCAGCATTTT. Residues: CACSQDEDRPQHF. The chain joins TRBV14 to TRBJ1-5, with no clear D. This CDR3 contains 13 residues. CDR1 SGHDN and CDR2 FVKESK come from the germline V gene.

There are a few counts of this clonotype. CDR3 DNA: TGTGCCAGCAGCTCTAGCGGGGTGAACACCGGGGAGCTGTTTTTT. This sequence encodes CASSSSGVNTGELFF. The chain couples TRBV6-1 to TRBJ2-2, with 9 nucleotides matching TRBD2. V lost 6 bases, J lost 1 base, and 3 bases stayed unmatched. Germline V gene lookup returns CDR1 MNHNS and CDR2 SASEGT. CDR3 size: 15 residues.

This chain's CDR3 is CASSPEVGSGKQYF. For the CDR3, the DNA is TGTGCCAGCTCACCAGAGGTGGGTAGCGGGAAGCAGTACTTC. The chain carries TRBV18 and TRBJ2-7, with TRBD2 matching 8 bases. The J segment lost 8 bases and the V segment lost 2 bases, leaving 8 bases of the junction unmatched. The CDR3 sequence is 14 residues long. Germline values: CDR1 KGHSH, CDR2 LQKENI.